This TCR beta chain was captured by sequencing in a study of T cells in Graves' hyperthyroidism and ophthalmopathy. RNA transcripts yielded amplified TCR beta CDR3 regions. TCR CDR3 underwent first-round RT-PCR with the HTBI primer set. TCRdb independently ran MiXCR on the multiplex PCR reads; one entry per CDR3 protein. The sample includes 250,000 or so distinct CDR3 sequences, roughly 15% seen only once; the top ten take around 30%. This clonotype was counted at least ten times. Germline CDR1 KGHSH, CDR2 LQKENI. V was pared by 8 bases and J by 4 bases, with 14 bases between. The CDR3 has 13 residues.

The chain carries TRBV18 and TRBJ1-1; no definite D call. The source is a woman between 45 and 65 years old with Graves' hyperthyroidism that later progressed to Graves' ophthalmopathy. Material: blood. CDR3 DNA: TGTGCCAGCACAGAACTCCCCGGCACTGAAGCTTTCTTT. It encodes CASTELPGTEAFF.